This TCR beta chain was documented in a study of shared clonotypes between healthy human individuals. This table comes from immunoSEQ multiplex PCR, and its TCRdb copy is limited to in-frame clones, with some not included. The table shows a few hundred thousand clones, with approximately 96% occurring only once. Donors, healthy HIV-negative adults, lacked recent acute infections or vaccinations. With respect to this clone: Antigen specificity is unknown.

General study results and limits: Only blood underwent sampling, and tissue repertoires likely differ.

CDR1 and CDR2 from the germline V gene are SNHLY and FYNNEI. The CDR3 covers 14 residues. Trimming shortened V by 3 bases and J by 6 bases, and 12 bases separated the two germline ends. The chain has TRBV2 and TRBJ2-1, with D possibly being TRBD2 (5 bases). The TCR originated in a man aged 25 to 45 in good health. Sequenced: memory CD8+ T cells sorted from blood. Described subset: CD45RO+ cells pooled with CCR7-negative TemRA cells. The CDR3, as DNA: TGTGCCAGCAGTGAGACGGAGGCAGTCAATGAGCAGTTCTTC. Amino acids: CASSETEAVNEQFF.